The entry below gives a single TCR beta chain sequence along with its context. Its specificity is not known. Stated time point: inflamed ileum from the surgical specimen. Adults with ileal or ileocolonic Crohn's disease and an indication for resection were eligible. Clones were sequenced by immunoSEQ multiplex PCR, and TCRdb holds only the in-frame ones, with some missing. The sample has around 11,000 clones, roughly 84% seen once. The data originate from a study of T cell repertoires in ileal Crohn's disease. For the study at large: 35% were active smokers at surgery; median disease duration was 7.9 years. All patients had surgery for stricturing (about 60%) or penetrating (about 40%) disease. Study results and limitations: All patients with clonality above 26.8% had endoscopic recurrence.

V gave up 6 bases and J gave up 2 bases; unmatched junction bases: 4. Germline-derived CDR1 and CDR2 are ENHRY and SYGVKD. The CDR3 covers 15 residues. The chain employs TRBV10-3 and TRBJ2-5; 12 bases are shared with TRBD2. The receptor comes from an adult with Crohn's disease. The sequenced sample was ileal tissue. In DNA form, the CDR3 reads TGTGCCATCAGGCGGACTAGCGGGACTCAAGAGACCCAGTACTTC. This encodes CAIRRTSGTQETQYF.